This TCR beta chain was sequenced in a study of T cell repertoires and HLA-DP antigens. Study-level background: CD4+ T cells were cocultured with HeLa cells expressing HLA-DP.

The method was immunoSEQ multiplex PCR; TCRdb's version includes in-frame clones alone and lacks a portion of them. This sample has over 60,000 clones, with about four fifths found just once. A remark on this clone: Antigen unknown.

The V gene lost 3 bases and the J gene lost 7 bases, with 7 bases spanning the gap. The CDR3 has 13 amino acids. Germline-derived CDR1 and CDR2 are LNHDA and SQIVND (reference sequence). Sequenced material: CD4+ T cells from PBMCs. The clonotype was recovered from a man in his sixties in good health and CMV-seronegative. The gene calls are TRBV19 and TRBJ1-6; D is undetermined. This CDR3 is CASSMGSNSPLHF. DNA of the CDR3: TGTGCCAGTAGTATGGGCAGCAATTCACCCCTCCACTTT.